Presented here are 25 T cell receptor beta chains from one specimen sequenced in a study of OX40 agonist ivuxolimab in advanced cancers. Sequencing was performed with immunoSEQ multiplex PCR; in TCRdb, only in-frame clones are kept and a portion is missing. Of 71,000 or so clones listed, more than 85% are singletons. This sample comprised CD4+ or CD8+ T cells sorted from blood, obtained in a trial of the OX40 agonist ivuxolimab. The source is an adult with an advanced solid tumor such as melanoma, head and neck, liver or kidney cancer.

The V gene is TRBV6-5, the J gene TRBJ2-3; D is undetermined. The V gene's germline CDR1 is MNHEY and CDR2 SVGAGI. This CDR3 contains 16 residues. Trimming took 2 bases from V and 1 from J, leaving 13 bases between them. The CDR3 is CASSYGSATGTDTQYF. The CDR3 nucleotides are TGTGCCAGCAGTTACGGGTCAGCCACTGGCACAGATACGCAGTATTTT.

The J gene is TRBJ1-2, the V gene TRBV4-1; D perhaps matches TRBD1 (6 bases). Germline lookup yields CDR1 MGHRA and CDR2 YSYEKL. The CDR3 runs to 15 residues. Trimming removed 1 base at V and 7 bases at J, with 16 bases between. CDR3 sequence reads: CASSQGGGLIGGYTF. The CDR3 nucleotides are TGCGCCAGCAGCCAAGGCGGGGGGCTAATAGGTGGCTACACCTTC.

This chain connects TRBV7-3 to TRBJ2-3, with 10 bases aligning to TRBD1. CDR1 is SGHTA, CDR2 FQGTGA, per germline. Trimming removed 5 bases from V and 0 bases from J; junction bases left unmatched: 2. The length of the CDR3 is 15 residues. The CDR3 DNA follows: TGTGCCAGCAGCCCGGGACAGGGGAGCACAGATACGCAGTATTTT. Translating gives CASSPGQGSTDTQYF. Variable domain in full (rest from reference TRBV7-3 and TRBJ2-3): GAGVSQTPSNKVTEKGKYVELRCDPISGHTALYWYRQSLGQGPEFLIYFQGTGAADDSGLPNDRFFAVRPEGSVSTLKIQRTERGDSAVYLCASSPGQGSTDTQYFGPGTRLTVL.

This chain links TRBV28 with TRBJ2-5, with TRBD1 as a possible D gene (6 bases). The CDR3 is 16 amino acids. Per germline, CDR1 MDHEN and CDR2 SYDVKM. Trimming left V 5 bases short and J 4 bases short, with 20 bases between. CDR3 sequence (DNA): TGTGCCAGCAGTGATCCGGGGCCCGAAGGGGGAGAGACCCAGTACTTC. Translating gives CASSDPGPEGGETQYF.

The sample holds one count of this clone. This chain connects TRBV5-1 to TRBJ2-1; TRBD1 agrees at 7 bases. CDR3 length: 15 amino acids. CDR1 SGHRS and CDR2 YFSETQ come from the germline V gene. The ends lost 0 bases at V and 4 bases at J; junction bases unmatched: 4. CDR3 sequence reads: CASSLGQGLYNEQFF. In DNA form, the CDR3 reads TGCGCCAGCAGCTTGGGACAGGGATTATACAATGAGCAGTTCTTC.

This chain uses TRBV21-1 with TRBJ2-1; the table's TRBD2 call for D was not verified on the DNA. TRBV21-1 is tagged as a pseudogene. The CDR3 contains 15 residues. The CDR3 protein is CASSPRSPPYNEQFF. The DNA for the CDR3 is TGTGCCAGCAGCCCTAGAAGCCCTCCCTACAATGAGCAGTTCTTC.

This clone was observed a single time. Written as DNA, the CDR3 is TGTGCCAGAAGCCTTTACATGGGCGGGTTTCATACGCAGTATTTT. Amino acid sequence: CARSLYMGGFHTQYF. The chain employs TRBV5-3 and TRBJ2-3, with D possibly being TRBD2 (5 bases). TRBV5-3 is flagged as an ORF with uncertain function. The CDR3 has 15 amino acids. With 4 bases removed from V and 7 bases from J, the gap between germline ends came to 19 bases.

V is TRBV7-6 and J is TRBJ2-1; D is ambiguous. Germline V CDR1 and CDR2: SGHVS, FNYEAQ. V was clipped by 1 base and J by 2 bases, with 12 bases between them. This CDR3 comprises 16 residues. The CDR3 bases are TGTGCCAGCAGCTTAGATCCCGGCGGAACCTACAATGAGCAGTTCTTC. This sequence encodes CASSLDPGGTYNEQFF. The whole variable domain, remainder taken from reference TRBV7-6 and TRBJ2-1, is GAGVSQSPRYKVTKRGQDVALRCDPISGHVSLYWYRQALGQGPEFLTYFNYEAQQDKSGLPNDRFSAERPEGSISTLTIQRTEQRDSAMYRCASSLDPGGTYNEQFFGPGTRLTVL.

The chain couples TRBV10-2 to TRBJ2-1; 10 positions match TRBD1. Germline V lookup: CDR1 WSHSY, CDR2 SAAADI. V was pared by 5 bases and J by 8 bases, with 15 bases of the junction left unmatched. The CDR3 is 17 residues long. The DNA for the CDR3 is TGCGCCAGCAGTTCGACCGTGCCGGGACAGGGGAGGCATGAGCAGTTCTTC. Translation gives CASSSTVPGQGRHEQFF.

The table lists this clone with a count of one. The chain employs TRBV4-2 and TRBJ2-1; a weak D match, TRBD2 (6 bases). The length of the CDR3 is 17 residues. The V gene lost 0 bases and the J gene lost 7 bases, with 19 bases spanning the gap. The germline CDR1 and CDR2 sequences are LGHNA and YNFKEQ. CDR3 coding DNA: TGTGCCAGCAGCCAAGATCAAGGTAGCGGTATCCTAAATGAGCAGTTCTTC. Its protein product is CASSQDQGSGILNEQFF.

The V gene is TRBV6-5, the J gene TRBJ1-5; D is unclear. CDR1 MNHEY and CDR2 SVGAGI come from the germline V gene. This CDR3 is built from 14 residues. V was pared by 3 bases and J by 7 bases, with 13 bases between. The CDR3 nucleotides are TGTGCCAGCAGTTATCGGCGGGAAGGACAGCCCCAGCATTTT. The encoded protein is CASSYRREGQPQHF.

V is TRBV5-1 and J is TRBJ2-1; 7 nucleotides line up with TRBD2. The length of the CDR3 is 14 residues. Germline values: CDR1 SGHRS, CDR2 YFSETQ. With 0 bases clipped from V and 8 bases from J, the junction kept 5 bases outside the gene matches. This CDR3 reads CASSLDGTTYEQFF. The CDR3 DNA reads TGCGCCAGCAGCTTGGACGGGACTACCTATGAGCAGTTCTTC.

This chain joins TRBV9 and TRBJ1-1, with no clear D. CDR1 is SGDLS, CDR2 YYNGEE, per germline. V was cut by 0 bases and J by 3 bases, with 12 bases left in between. The CDR3 consists of 15 residues. The DNA for the CDR3 is TGTGCCAGCAGCGTAGACGCCGCGGCCTACACTGAAGCTTTCTTT. Its protein product is CASSVDAAAYTEAFF.

The chain combines TRBV7-2 with TRBJ2-7; the match to TRBD2 covers 7 bases. Germline CDR1 SGHTA, CDR2 FQGNSA. The CDR3 spans 13 residues. Losses at the gene ends were 5 bases for V and 6 bases for J; bases not matched to a gene: 7. The CDR3 is CASSPRSGGEQYF. The CDR3 region has the DNA TGTGCCAGCAGCCCTAGGTCGGGGGGCGAGCAGTACTTC.

The rearrangement uses TRBV2 and TRBJ2-3; D not resolved. Germline lookup yields CDR1 SNHLY and CDR2 FYNNEI. V was cut by 4 bases and J by 2 bases, with 4 bases left in between. CDR3 size: 12 residues. The CDR3 DNA reads as TGTGCCAGCAGTGTCGTCACAGATACGCAGTATTTT. It translates to CASSVVTDTQYF.

V gene TRBV10-3 combines with J gene TRBJ2-5, with unresolved D. V lost 5 bases to trimming and J lost 5 bases, with 12 bases between them. Germline values: CDR1 ENHRY, CDR2 SYGVKD. The CDR3 is 13 amino acids. CDR3 in DNA: TGTGCCATCAGTCACACCGGGTCGGAGACCCAGTACTTC. Residues: CAISHTGSETQYF.

This clone appeared a single time. The chain carries TRBV28 and TRBJ2-1; D unresolved. V was shortened by 10 bases and J by 4 bases, with 17 bases between the two germline ends. There are 14 residues in the CDR3. Germline V lookup: CDR1 MDHEN, CDR2 SYDVKM. CDR3 in DNA: TGTGCCACCTCTAACATCCCGATGTACAATGAGCAGTTCTTC. As protein: CATSNIPMYNEQFF.

The CDR3: CASSYGDRRYQETQYF. CDR3 sequence (DNA): TGTGCCAGCAGTTATGGGGACAGGCGGTACCAAGAGACCCAGTACTTC. The chain is built from TRBV6-5 and TRBJ2-5, with 8 bases fitting TRBD1. V lost 3 bases, J lost 0 bases, and 6 bases stayed unmatched. CDR3 length equals 16 residues. Germline V gene lookup returns CDR1 MNHEY and CDR2 SVGAGI.

V usage is TRBV6-1 and J usage is TRBJ2-7; TRBD2 matches 12 bases. Losses at the gene ends were 6 bases for V and 3 bases for J; bases not matched to a gene: 6. This CDR3 has 15 amino acids. Germline lookup yields CDR1 MNHNS and CDR2 SASEGT. CDR3 sequence reads: CASRSRLAGVYEQYF. The CDR3 DNA reads TGTGCCAGCAGGTCCAGACTAGCGGGAGTCTACGAGCAGTACTTC.

The rearrangement links TRBV7-3 to TRBJ2-1, with TRBD1 identical over 8 bases. Trimming removed 0 bases from V and 5 bases from J; junction bases left unmatched: 0. The CDR3 has 14 residues. Germline V lookup: CDR1 SGHTA, CDR2 FQGTGA. The CDR3 protein is CASSLTQGDNEQFF. As DNA, the CDR3 is TGTGCCAGCAGCTTAACACAGGGGGACAATGAGCAGTTCTTC.

This chain's CDR3 is CASSKGSQDSGANVLTF. CDR3 in DNA: TGTGCCAGTAGTAAGGGATCACAAGACTCTGGGGCCAACGTCCTGACTTTC. The rearrangement joins TRBV19 to TRBJ2-6; D remains unclear. The V gene's germline CDR1 is LNHDA and CDR2 SQIVND (reference sequence). The CDR3 contains 17 residues. The ends were cut back, 4 bases at V and 0 bases at J, with 13 bases in the middle.

CDR3 sequence: CASSGTGTSISTQYF. Written as DNA, the CDR3 is TGCGCCAGCAGCGGGACAGGGACCTCTATCTCCACGCAGTATTTT. V is TRBV5-1 and J is TRBJ2-3, with 9 bases lining up with TRBD1. Germline V gene sequence: CDR1 SGHRS, CDR2 YFSETQ. This CDR3 has 15 residues. The V segment lost 4 bases and the J segment 9 bases; nucleotides outside the gene matches: 12.

The V gene is TRBV18, the J gene TRBJ2-1, with 8 positions matching TRBD1. The CDR3 length is 15 residues. V trimming: 3 bases; J trimming: 0 bases; junction bases outside the gene matches: 1. Per germline, CDR1 KGHSH and CDR2 LQKENI. The CDR3 nucleotides are TGTGCCAGCTCACCGGACAGGGTCTCCTACAATGAGCAGTTCTTC. Translation gives CASSPDRVSYNEQFF.

The V call is TRBV10-3, the J call TRBJ2-7; D perhaps matches TRBD2 (5 bases). V lost 0 bases and J 2 bases, leaving 8 bases between the germline ends. Germline CDR1 reads ENHRY; CDR2 reads SYGVKD. The CDR3 runs to 14 residues. DNA for the CDR3: TGTGCCATCAGTGAGTCCGGGAAACCCTACGAGCAGTACTTC. Its protein product is CAISESGKPYEQYF.

This chain links TRBV5-4 with TRBJ2-1; D is possibly TRBD1 or TRBD2 (5 bases each). The V end was cut by 5 bases, the J end by 7 bases, with 19 bases between. Germline CDR1 is SGHNT and CDR2 is YYREEE (reference sequence). The CDR3 is made up of 15 amino acids. The CDR3 region has the DNA TGTGCCAGCAGACCCCCCGGGACGTACGCAAATGAGCAGTTCTTC. It yields the protein CASRPPGTYANEQFF.